The clone carrying this TCR beta chain was seen many times. These data are taken from a study of T-cell memory formation after mild COVID-19. The CDR3 length is 12 residues. The germline CDR1 and CDR2 sequences are LGHNA and YNFKEQ. V shed 11 bases, J shed 1 base, and the junction held 1 base outside the gene matches. TCRdb re-derived calls from the 5' RACE reads in MiXCR, one entry per CDR3 protein. The table records 300,000 to 400,000 distinct CDR3 sequences, roughly an eighth of them present only once. The sequencing sample was made of PBMCs or a T cell subset sorted from them (not recorded which). The V call is TRBV4-2, the J call TRBJ2-2; 7 bases agree with TRBD2. This receptor was taken from a man younger than 35 who had mild COVID-19 (a few samples of this study predate the infection). Cell type and time point are not known. Written as DNA, the CDR3 is TGTGCCGGGGGGGGGAACACCGGGGAGCTGTTTTTT. Protein sequence: CAGGGNTGELFF.